Here is one T cell receptor beta chain with its context. Cohorts were determined from participant-reported clinical history. Donors in Cohort 3 who had recovered were those with two negative PCRs, healthcare professional clearance, or resolution of their symptoms. This sample is drawn from a study of blood T cell repertoires in COVID-19. Study-wide context: PBMCs, B-cell-depleted T cells, or T cells were the source of the cDNA or gDNA that made up the material.

Authors' processing steps: Estimation of nucleated cell counts was performed using reference gene primer amplification. Profiling relied on immunoSEQ multiplex PCR, and the TCRdb table lists in-frame clones only, not all of them. The D gene and trimming were derived from the DNA, and the V and J assignments and clone size from that table. This sample yields roughly 400,000 clones, of which about 90% are seen a single time; about 1.8% belongs to the top ten. The sequence was obtained from a young woman who had recovered from COVID-19. Sequenced material: PBMCs or T cells enriched from blood (not recorded which).

CDR3 coding DNA: TGTGCCAGCTCATTCCGGGACAGGGCCTCTGGAAACACCATATATTTT. Its protein product is CASSFRDRASGNTIYF. The chain recombines TRBV18 with TRBJ1-3; TRBD1 agrees at 9 bases. The CDR3 consists of 16 residues. V was pared by 5 bases and J by 0 bases, with 5 bases of the junction left unmatched. In germline, CDR1 is KGHSH, CDR2 LQKENI.